The 9 T cell receptor beta chains given below trace back to one sample, sequenced in a study of OX40 agonist ivuxolimab in advanced cancers. Clones were read by immunoSEQ multiplex PCR, and TCRdb kept only the in-frame ones, dropping some. The sample holds 68,000 or so clones, 75% to 95% seen once. This material consisted of CD4+ or CD8+ T cells sorted from blood, taken in a trial of the OX40 agonist ivuxolimab. All receptors come from an adult with an advanced solid tumor such as melanoma, head and neck, liver or kidney cancer.

The chain employs TRBV30 and TRBJ1-5; D remains unclear. The V end was cut by 1 base, the J end by 4 bases, with 8 bases between. Germline V lookup: CDR1 GTSNPN, CDR2 SVGIG (reference sequence). This CDR3 has 13 residues. CDR3 residues: CAWSATGNQPQHF. CDR3 coding DNA: TGTGCCTGGAGTGCAACTGGGAATCAGCCCCAGCATTTT.

The chain employs TRBV29-1 and TRBJ1-2, with TRBD1 matching 9 bases. With V trimmed by 6 bases and J by 4 bases, 6 bases remained unmatched. The CDR3 sequence is 13 residues long. CDR1 and CDR2 (germline): SQVTM, ANQGSEA. The CDR3 protein is CSVQTGGGYGYTF. The CDR3 DNA follows: TGCAGCGTCCAGACAGGGGGAGGCTATGGCTACACCTTC.

The rearrangement links TRBV5-4 to TRBJ2-7; the D gene is possibly TRBD1 (6 bases). CDR3 length: 14 residues. V dropped 4 bases and J dropped 0 bases, with 11 bases sitting between them. Looked up from germline, CDR1 is SGHNT and CDR2 is YYREEE (reference sequence). DNA of the CDR3: TGTGCCAGCAGCCCACCAGGGGCCTCCTACGAGCAGTACTTC. Translation: CASSPPGASYEQYF.

The chain carries TRBV7-2 and TRBJ2-1; D may match TRBD1 or TRBD2 (5 bases each). V dropped 1 base and J dropped 7 bases, with 23 bases sitting between them. Germline V gene lookup returns CDR1 SGHTA and CDR2 FQGNSA. The CDR3 length is 18 residues. The DNA for the CDR3 is TGTGCCAGCAGCTTAGACTGGGGCGCGAATCCTCGGAGGAATGAGCAGTTCTTC. Protein: CASSLDWGANPRRNEQFF.

The chain carries TRBV11-3 and TRBJ2-7; 8 nucleotides match TRBD1. J was trimmed by 5 bases and V by 5 bases; bases with no gene match: 8. The CDR3 sequence is 14 residues long. Per the germline V gene, CDR1 is SGHNT and CDR2 is YENEEA. The CDR3 here is CASSTRTGSHEQYF. In DNA, the CDR3 is TGTGCCAGCAGCACGAGGACAGGGTCCCACGAGCAGTACTTC.

This clone was detected only once. This chain uses TRBV27 with TRBJ1-5, with TRBD1 matching 7 bases. The germline CDR1 and CDR2 sequences are MNHEY and SMNVEV (reference sequence). The CDR3 totals 16 residues. J was trimmed by 2 bases and V by 6 bases; bases with no gene match: 10. CDR3 coding DNA: TGTGCCAGCAGCGAACGACAGGGTGCCGGCAATCAGCCCCAGCATTTT. Translation: CASSERQGAGNQPQHF.

The chain joins TRBV29-1 to TRBJ2-3; 7 bases are shared with TRBD1. V shed 3 bases and J 2 bases; nucleotides not matched to a gene: 5. This CDR3 has 14 amino acids. Germline CDR1 is SQVTM and CDR2 is ANQGSEA. CDR3 sequence (DNA): TGCAGCGTTGACAACAGGGGAACCACAGATACGCAGTATTTT. Its translation is CSVDNRGTTDTQYF.

The gene calls are TRBV19 and TRBJ1-1; D is ambiguous. Trimming cost V 5 bases and J 3 bases, with 13 bases left between them. The V gene's germline CDR1 is LNHDA and CDR2 SQIVND (reference sequence). CDR3 size: 14 residues. The CDR3 coding sequence is TGTGCCAGTAGTCGGCACACGGAGTACACTGAAGCTTTCTTT. It codes for CASSRHTEYTEAFF.

The chain joins TRBV15 to TRBJ2-7, with 7 bases identical to TRBD1. CDR1 is LNHNV, CDR2 YYDKDF, per germline (reference sequence). The CDR3 runs to 17 residues. The V segment lost 1 base and the J segment 7 bases; nucleotides outside the gene matches: 16. The CDR3 sequence: CATSRGKMTGPLLEQYF. CDR3 in DNA: TGTGCCACCAGCAGAGGGAAAATGACAGGGCCGCTTTTGGAGCAGTACTTC.